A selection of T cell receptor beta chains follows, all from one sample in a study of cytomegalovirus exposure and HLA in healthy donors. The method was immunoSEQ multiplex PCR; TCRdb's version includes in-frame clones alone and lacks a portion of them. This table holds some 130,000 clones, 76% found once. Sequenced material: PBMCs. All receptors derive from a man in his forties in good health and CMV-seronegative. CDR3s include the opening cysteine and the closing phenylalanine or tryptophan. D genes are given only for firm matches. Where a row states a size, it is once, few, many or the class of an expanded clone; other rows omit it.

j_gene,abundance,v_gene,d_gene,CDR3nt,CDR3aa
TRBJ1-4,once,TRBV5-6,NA,TGTGCCAGCAGCATATTCGACAGGTCTACTAATGAAAAACTGTTTTTT,CASSIFDRSTNEKLFF
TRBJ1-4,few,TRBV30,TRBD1,TGTGCCTGGAGTCAAAAAGTCGGACAGGGGTATGAAAAACTGTTTTTT,CAWSQKVGQGYEKLFF
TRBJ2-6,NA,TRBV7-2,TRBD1,TGTGCCAGCAGCTTCTCGGGACAGGGGACGGGCGTCCTGACTTTC,CASSFSGQGTGVLTF
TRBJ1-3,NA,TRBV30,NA,TGTGCCTGGAGTCACGGGGCTGGAAACACCATATATTTT,CAWSHGAGNTIYF
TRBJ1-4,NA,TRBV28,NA,TGTGCCAGCAGAGAACAGGGATCTAATGAAAAACTGTTTTTT,CASREQGSNEKLFF
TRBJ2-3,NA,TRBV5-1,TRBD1,TGCGCCAGCAGCTTGGCCGGACAGGGTGTTCCAGATACGCAGTATTTT,CASSLAGQGVPDTQYF
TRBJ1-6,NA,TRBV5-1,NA,TGCGCCAGCAGCGTGGACAGCCCAGATAATTCACCCCTCCACTTT,CASSVDSPDNSPLHF
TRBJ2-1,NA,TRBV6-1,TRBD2,TGTGCCAGCAGTGAACTTTGGAGGGTTGGGGGGGACAATGAGCAGTTCTTC,CASSELWRVGGDNEQFF
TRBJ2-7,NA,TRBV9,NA,TGTGCCAGCAGCGTAGGTGACACATCCTACGAGCAGTACTTC,CASSVGDTSYEQYF
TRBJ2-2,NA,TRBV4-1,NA,TGCGCCAGCAGTCGAGCTTGGACAGCGACCTTCACCGGGGAGCTGTTTTTT,CASSRAWTATFTGELFF